This T cell receptor beta chain was identified during a study of Graves' ophthalmopathy and Graves' hyperthyroidism. RNA transcripts provided the template for amplifying TCR beta CDR3 regions. The first-round RT-PCR employed HTBI primers together with the Qiagen OneStep RT-PCR kit. A multiplex PCR was then performed as the second round. TCRdb reprocessed the multiplex PCR reads with MiXCR, giving one entry per CDR3 protein. The table includes some 360,000 distinct CDR3 sequences, 17% detected once. As regards this clonotype: Its target is unknown.

The CDR3 length is 15 residues. Trimming at V came to 4 bases and at J to 4 bases, leaving 6 bases not matched to a gene. Germline lookup yields CDR1 MNHEY and CDR2 SVGAGI. Findings of the study overall: In separating ophthalmopathy from stable hyperthyroidism, a 13-signature model achieved roughly 90% sensitivity and around 81% specificity.

V usage is TRBV6-5 and J usage is TRBJ1-5; 8 positions match TRBD1. The clonotype originates from an adult woman with stable Graves' hyperthyroidism. The sequenced sample was peripheral blood. DNA for the CDR3: TGTGCCAGCAGTTCAGGGCAGGGGGCGAATCAGCCCCAGCATTTT. This sequence encodes CASSSGQGANQPQHF.